The TCR beta chain described here comes from a study of cytomegalovirus exposure and HLA in healthy donors. Across the whole study: Prior work identified more than 90 million unique TCR beta sequences in 150 million to 200 million T cells.

It was with 60 Vbeta and 13 Jbeta primers that the PCR ran. Repertoires were generated with immunoSEQ multiplex PCR, while TCRdb's copy carries only in-frame clones and drops some. Among approximately 180,000 clones, about 80% were seen once, and the ten largest hold less than 9%. Study-wide findings and caveats: In a later analysis, several top co-occurrence clusters appeared linked to parvovirus B19, influenza, CMV and Epstein-Barr virus. With DRB1 most and HLA-C fewest, TCR association rates differed between HLA loci in a later analysis.

Per the germline V gene, CDR1 is SGHNT and CDR2 is YYREEE (reference sequence). The V gene lost 0 bases and the J gene lost 5 bases, with 11 bases spanning the gap. The CDR3 has 15 residues. On this clone: No antigen is known for it.

The gene calls are TRBV5-4 and TRBJ2-2, with D perhaps TRBD2 (6 bases). The sequencing input was PBMCs. The sequence came from a man aged 25-45 years in good health and CMV-seropositive. The CDR3 sequence: CASSLVGRGTGELFF. The CDR3 bases are TGTGCCAGCAGCTTGGTCGGGAGAGGTACCGGGGAGCTGTTTTTT.